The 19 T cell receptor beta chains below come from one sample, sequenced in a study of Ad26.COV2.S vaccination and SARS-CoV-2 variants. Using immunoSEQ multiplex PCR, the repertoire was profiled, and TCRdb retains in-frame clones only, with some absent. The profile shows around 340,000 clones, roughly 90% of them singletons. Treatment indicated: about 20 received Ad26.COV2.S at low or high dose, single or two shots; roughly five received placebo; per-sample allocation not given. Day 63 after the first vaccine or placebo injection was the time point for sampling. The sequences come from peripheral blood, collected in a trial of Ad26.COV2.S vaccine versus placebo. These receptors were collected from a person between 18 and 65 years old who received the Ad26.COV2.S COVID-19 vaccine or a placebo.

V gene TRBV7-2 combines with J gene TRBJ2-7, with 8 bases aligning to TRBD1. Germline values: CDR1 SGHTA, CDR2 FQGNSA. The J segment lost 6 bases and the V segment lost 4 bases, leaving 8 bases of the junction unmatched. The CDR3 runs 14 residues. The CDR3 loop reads CASSWGQVSPEQYF. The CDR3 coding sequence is TGTGCCAGCAGCTGGGGACAGGTCTCTCCCGAGCAGTACTTC.

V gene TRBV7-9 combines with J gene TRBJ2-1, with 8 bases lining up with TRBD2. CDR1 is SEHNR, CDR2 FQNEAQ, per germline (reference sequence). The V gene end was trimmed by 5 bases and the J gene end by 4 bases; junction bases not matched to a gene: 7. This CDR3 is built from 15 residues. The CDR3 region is CASSGTRIGYNEQFF. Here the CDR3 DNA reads TGTGCCAGCAGCGGGACTAGAATTGGGTACAATGAGCAGTTCTTC.

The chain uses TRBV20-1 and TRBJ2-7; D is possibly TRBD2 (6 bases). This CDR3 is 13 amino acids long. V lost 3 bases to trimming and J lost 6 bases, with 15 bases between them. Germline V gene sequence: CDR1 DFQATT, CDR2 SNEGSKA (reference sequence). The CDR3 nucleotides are TGCAGTGCTAGTCCGGGAGCCAGGTTCGAGCAGTACTTC. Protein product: CSASPGARFEQYF.

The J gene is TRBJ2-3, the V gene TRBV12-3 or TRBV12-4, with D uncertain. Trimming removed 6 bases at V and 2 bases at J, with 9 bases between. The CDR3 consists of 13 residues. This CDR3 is CASRQLSTDTQYF. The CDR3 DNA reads TGTGCCAGCAGACAACTGTCCACAGATACGCAGTATTTT.

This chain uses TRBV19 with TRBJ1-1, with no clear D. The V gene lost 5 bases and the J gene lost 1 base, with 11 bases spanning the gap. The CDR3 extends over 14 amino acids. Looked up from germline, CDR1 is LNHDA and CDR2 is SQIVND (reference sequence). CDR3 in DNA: TGTGCCAGTAGTCCCTCGTACGGGAACACTGAAGCTTTCTTT. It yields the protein CASSPSYGNTEAFF.

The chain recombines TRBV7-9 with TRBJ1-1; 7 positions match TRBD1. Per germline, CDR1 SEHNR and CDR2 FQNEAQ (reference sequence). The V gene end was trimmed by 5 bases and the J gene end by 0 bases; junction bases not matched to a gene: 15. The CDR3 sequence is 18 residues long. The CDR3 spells CASSPIPLSDRLNTEAFF. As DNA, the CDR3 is TGTGCCAGCAGCCCGATACCCCTTTCGGACAGGCTGAACACTGAAGCTTTCTTT.

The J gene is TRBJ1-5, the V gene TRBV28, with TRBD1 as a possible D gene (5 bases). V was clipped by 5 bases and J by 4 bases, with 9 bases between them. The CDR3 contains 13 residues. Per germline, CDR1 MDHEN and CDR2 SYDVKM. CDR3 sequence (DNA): TGTGCCAGCAGTCCCGACAGAAATCAGCCCCAGCATTTT. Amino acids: CASSPDRNQPQHF.

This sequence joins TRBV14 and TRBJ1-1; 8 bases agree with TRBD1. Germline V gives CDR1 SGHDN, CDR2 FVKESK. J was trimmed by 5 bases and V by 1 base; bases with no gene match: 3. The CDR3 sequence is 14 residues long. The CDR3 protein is CASSQVQGATEAFF. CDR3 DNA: TGTGCCAGCAGCCAAGTGCAGGGGGCGACTGAAGCTTTCTTT.

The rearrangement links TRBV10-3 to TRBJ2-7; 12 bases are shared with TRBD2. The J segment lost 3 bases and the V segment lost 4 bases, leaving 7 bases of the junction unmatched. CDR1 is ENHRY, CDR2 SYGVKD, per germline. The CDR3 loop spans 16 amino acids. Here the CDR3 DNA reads TGTGCCATCAGTGGCCCTAGCGGGAGGGCCCTCTACGAGCAGTACTTC. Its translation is CAISGPSGRALYEQYF.

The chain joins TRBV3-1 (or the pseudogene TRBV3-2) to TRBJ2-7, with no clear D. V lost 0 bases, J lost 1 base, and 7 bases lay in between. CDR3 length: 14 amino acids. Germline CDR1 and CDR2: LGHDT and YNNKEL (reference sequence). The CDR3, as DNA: TGTGCCAGCAGCCAAGAGCAGGAATCCTACGAGCAGTACTTC. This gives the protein CASSQEQESYEQYF.

CDR3 region: CASSLGSGSGPYEQYF. The DNA of the CDR3 is TGTGCCAGCAGCTTAGGATCGGGTTCAGGCCCCTACGAGCAGTACTTC. The chain uses TRBV7-2 and TRBJ2-7; D gene unclear. The V and J ends lost 1 base and 2 bases respectively, with 15 bases between them. CDR3 length: 16 residues. Germline V gene data show CDR1 as SGHTA and CDR2 as FQGNSA.

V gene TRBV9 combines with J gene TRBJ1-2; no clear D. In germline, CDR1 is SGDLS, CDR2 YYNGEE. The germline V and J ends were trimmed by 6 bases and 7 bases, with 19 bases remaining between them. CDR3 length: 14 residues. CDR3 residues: CASNPTNHPGGYTF. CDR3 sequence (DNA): TGTGCCAGCAACCCAACCAACCACCCGGGTGGCTACACCTTC.

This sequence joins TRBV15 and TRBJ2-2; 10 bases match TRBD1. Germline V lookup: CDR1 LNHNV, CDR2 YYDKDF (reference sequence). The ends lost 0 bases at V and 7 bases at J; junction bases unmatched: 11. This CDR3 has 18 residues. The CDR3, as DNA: TGTGCCACCAGCAGAGACAGGGAGGCCGGGACAGGGGTCGGGGAGCTGTTTTTT. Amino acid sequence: CATSRDREAGTGVGELFF.

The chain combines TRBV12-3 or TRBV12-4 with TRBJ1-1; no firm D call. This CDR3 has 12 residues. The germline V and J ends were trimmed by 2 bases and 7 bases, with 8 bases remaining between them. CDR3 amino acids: CASSLLGSEAFF. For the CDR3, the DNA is TGTGCCAGCAGTTTACTTGGCAGTGAAGCTTTCTTT.

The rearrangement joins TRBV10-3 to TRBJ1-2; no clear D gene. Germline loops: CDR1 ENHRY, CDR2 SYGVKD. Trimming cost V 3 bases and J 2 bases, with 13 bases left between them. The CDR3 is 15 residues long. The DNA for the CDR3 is TGTGCCATCAGTGATTCCGGACGGCCCAACTATGGCTACACCTTC. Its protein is CAISDSGRPNYGYTF.

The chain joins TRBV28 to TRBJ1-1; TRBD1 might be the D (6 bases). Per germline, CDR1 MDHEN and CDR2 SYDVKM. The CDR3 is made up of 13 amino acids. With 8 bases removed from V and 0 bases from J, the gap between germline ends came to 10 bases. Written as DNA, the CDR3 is TGTGCCAGCTACGGACAGCTGAACACTGAAGCTTTCTTT. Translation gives CASYGQLNTEAFF. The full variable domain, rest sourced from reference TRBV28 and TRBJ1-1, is DVKVTQSSRYLVKRTGEKVFLECVQDMDHENMFWYRQDPGLGLRLIYFSYDVKMKEKGDIPEGYSVSREKKERFSLILESASTNQTSMYLCASYGQLNTEAFFGQGTRLTVV.

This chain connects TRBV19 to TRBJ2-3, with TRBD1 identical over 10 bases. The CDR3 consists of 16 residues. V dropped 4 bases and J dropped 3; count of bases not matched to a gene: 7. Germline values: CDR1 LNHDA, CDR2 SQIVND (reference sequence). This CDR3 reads CASSTSGQGMTDTQYF. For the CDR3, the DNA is TGTGCCAGTAGTACCTCGGGACAGGGGATGACAGATACGCAGTATTTT. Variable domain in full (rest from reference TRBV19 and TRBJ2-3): DGGITQSPKYLFRKEGQNVTLSCEQNLNHDAMYWYRQDPGQGLRLIYYSQIVNDFQKGDIAEGYSVSREKKESFPLTVTSAQKNPTAFYLCASSTSGQGMTDTQYFGPGTRLTVL.

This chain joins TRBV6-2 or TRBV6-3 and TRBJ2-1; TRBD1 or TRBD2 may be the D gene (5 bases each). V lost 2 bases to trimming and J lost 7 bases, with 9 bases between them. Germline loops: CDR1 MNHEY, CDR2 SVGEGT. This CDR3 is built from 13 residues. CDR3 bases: TGTGCCAGCAGTTACAGGGGACGGAATGAGCAGTTCTTC. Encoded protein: CASSYRGRNEQFF.

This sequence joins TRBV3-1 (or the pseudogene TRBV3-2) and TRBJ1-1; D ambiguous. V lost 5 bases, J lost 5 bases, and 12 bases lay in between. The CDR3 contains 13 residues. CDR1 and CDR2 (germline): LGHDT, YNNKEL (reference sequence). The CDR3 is CASSSVGWTEAFF. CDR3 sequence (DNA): TGTGCCAGCAGCTCTGTGGGGTGGACTGAAGCTTTCTTT.